This TCR beta chain was recorded in a study of blood T cell repertoires in COVID-19. Study as a whole: COVID-19 samples from acute and convalescent phases originated in the United States, Italy and Spain. Sources were T cells, B-cell-depleted T cells, or PBMCs; the material itself was cDNA or gDNA.

Trimming removed 6 bases from V and 5 bases from J; junction bases left unmatched: 10. CDR1 and CDR2 from the germline V gene are MNHEY and SVGAGI. CDR3 length: 15 residues. In the authors' methods: Nucleated cell number was recorded as an estimate derived from reference gene primer amplification. Generated by immunoSEQ multiplex PCR, the TCRdb table keeps only in-frame clones and is missing some. Clone size and the V and J calls come from that table; the DNA yielded D and trimming. The table lists around 180,000 clones, 88% of them singletons, with 4% to 5.5% in the top ten. Material: peripheral blood. The V call is TRBV6-5, the J call TRBJ2-7, with TRBD1 identical over 10 bases. The TCR sequence derives from a human donor in a cohort sampled during active COVID-19. CDR3 region: CASSRLPGQGNEQYF. The CDR3 region has the DNA TGTGCCAGCAGCCGACTTCCGGGACAGGGGAACGAGCAGTACTTC.